The sequence of this TCR beta chain was determined in a study of neoadjuvant anti-PD-1 for oral cavity cancer. Turning to the study itself: Patients without progression got a fourth dose around day 43. Study observations and caveats: Higher pretreatment Treg/Th17 ratios tracked higher pretreatment blood clonality.

The CDR3 is made up of 14 amino acids. CDR1 and CDR2 (germline): GTSNPN, SVGIG (reference sequence). The V end was cut by 2 bases, the J end by 1 base, with 10 bases between. Comments on this clone: What it binds is not known.

The repertoire was sequenced with immunoSEQ multiplex PCR; TCRdb's copy has only in-frame clones and lacks some. The sample consists of 14,000 or so clones, more than 70% of them appearing once. Time point in this sample: after neoadjuvant nivolumab, at surgical resection. Patients were newly diagnosed with stage II-IVA oral cavity squamous cell carcinoma without prior systemic or radiation treatment. Blood cells were analyzed directly, without culture or expansion. The rearrangement joins TRBV30 to TRBJ2-3; a possible D gene is TRBD2 (7 bases). The TCR comes from a person between 40 and 80 years old with oral cavity squamous cell carcinoma. The sequenced sample was PBMCs, obtained after nivolumab (anti-PD-1) treatment. CDR3 sequence reads: CAWSTGGGTDTQYF. CDR3 DNA: TGTGCCTGGAGTACGGGGGGCGGCACAGATACGCAGTATTTT.